The present T cell receptor beta chain was sequenced within a study of OX40 agonist ivuxolimab in advanced cancers. On the study more broadly: Ivuxolimab was delivered to patients intravenously every 2 weeks at doses spanning 0.01 to 10 mg/kg.

Study results and limitations: Researchers report that CD8+ T cells had, on average, more expanded clones than CD4+.

Profiled with immunoSEQ multiplex PCR; TCRdb holds only in-frame clones, not every one. The repertoire holds approximately 94,000 clones, with roughly 90% as singletons. Blood sampling was done at baseline, cycle 4 day 1, and cycle 7 day 1. Comments on this clone: The antigen is unknown.

The germline V gene has CDR1 SGHAT and CDR2 FQNNGV. J gave up 4 bases and V 6 bases, and 15 bases lay outside the gene matches. The CDR3 is made up of 17 amino acids. Source: CD4+ or CD8+ T cells sorted from blood, taken in a trial of the OX40 agonist ivuxolimab. The TCR was taken from an adult with an advanced solid tumor such as melanoma, head and neck, liver or kidney cancer. The genes are TRBV11-2 and TRBJ1-2, with 9 bases aligning to TRBD1. CDR3: CASSQGTGSPLLYGYTF. CDR3 nucleotide sequence: TGTGCCAGCAGTCAAGGGACAGGGTCTCCTTTACTCTATGGCTACACCTTC. The complete variable domain, with remaining parts taken from reference TRBV11-2 and TRBJ1-2, reads EAGVAQSPRYKIIEKRQSVAFWCNPISGHATLYWYQQILGQGPKLLIQFQNNGVVDDSQLPKDRFSAERLKGVDSTLKIQPAKLEDSAVYLCASSQGTGSPLLYGYTFGSGTRLTVV.